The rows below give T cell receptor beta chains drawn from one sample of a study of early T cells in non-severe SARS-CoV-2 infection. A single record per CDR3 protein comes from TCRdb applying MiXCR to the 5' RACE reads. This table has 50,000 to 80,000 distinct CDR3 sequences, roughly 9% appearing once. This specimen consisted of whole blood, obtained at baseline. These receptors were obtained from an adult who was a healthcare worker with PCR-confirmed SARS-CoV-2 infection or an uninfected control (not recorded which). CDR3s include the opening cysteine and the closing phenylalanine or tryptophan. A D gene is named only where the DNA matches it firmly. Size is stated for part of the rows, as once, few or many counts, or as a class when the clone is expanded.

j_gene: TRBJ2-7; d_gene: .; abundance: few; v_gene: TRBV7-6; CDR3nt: TGTGCCAGCAGCCCGCGAGGAGGGTACGAGCAGTACTTC; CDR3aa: CASSPRGGYEQYF
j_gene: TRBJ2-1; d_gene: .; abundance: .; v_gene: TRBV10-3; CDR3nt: TGTGCCATCAGTCAAACAGCTTACAATGAGCAGTTCTTC; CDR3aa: CAISQTAYNEQFF
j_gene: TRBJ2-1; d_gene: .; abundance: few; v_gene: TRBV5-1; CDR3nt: TGCGCCAGCAGCTTATGGGACACAGACAATGAGCAGTTCTTC; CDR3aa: CASSLWDTDNEQFF
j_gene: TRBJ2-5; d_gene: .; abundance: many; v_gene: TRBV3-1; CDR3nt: TGTGCCAGCAGCCAAGGTGTGTCCGGAGAGACCCAGTACTTC; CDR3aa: CASSQGVSGETQYF
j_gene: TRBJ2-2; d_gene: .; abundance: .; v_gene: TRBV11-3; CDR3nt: TGTGCCAGCAGCTTAGATCTAAGAAACAGAAGAAACACCGGGGAGCTGTTTTTT; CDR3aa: CASSLDLRNRRNTGELFF
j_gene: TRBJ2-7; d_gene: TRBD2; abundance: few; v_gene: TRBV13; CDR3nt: TGTGCCAGCAGCCCCGGGGGGGGACTAGCTCTCTACGAGCAGTACTTC; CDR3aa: CASSPGGGLALYEQYF
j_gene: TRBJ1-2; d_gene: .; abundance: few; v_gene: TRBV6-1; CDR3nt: TGTGCCAGCAGTGCCTTCTATGGCTACACCTTC; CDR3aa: CASSAFYGYTF
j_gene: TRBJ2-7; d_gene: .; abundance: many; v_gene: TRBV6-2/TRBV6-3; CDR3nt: TGTGCCAGCAGTTTGGGCAGCTATTACGAGCAGTACTTC; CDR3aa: CASSLGSYYEQYF
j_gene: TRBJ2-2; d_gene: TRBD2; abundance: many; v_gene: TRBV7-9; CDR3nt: TGTGCCAGCAGCTCCGGACTAGCGGGAGGGAACACCGGGGAGCTGTTTTTT; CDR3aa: CASSSGLAGGNTGELFF
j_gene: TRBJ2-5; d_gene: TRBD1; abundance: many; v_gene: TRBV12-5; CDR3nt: TGTGCTAGTATGGGACAGCCGCAAGAGACCCAGTACTTC; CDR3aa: CASMGQPQETQYF
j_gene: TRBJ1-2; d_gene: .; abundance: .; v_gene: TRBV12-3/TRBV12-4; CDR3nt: TGTGCCAGCAGCTCGGGACGCGGTGGCTACACCTTC; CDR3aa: CASSSGRGGYTF
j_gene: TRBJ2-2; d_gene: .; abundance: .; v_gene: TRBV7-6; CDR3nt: TGTGCCAGCAGCCCCCGGACAATCCGACCCGGGGAGCTGTTTTTT; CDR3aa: CASSPRTIRPGELFF
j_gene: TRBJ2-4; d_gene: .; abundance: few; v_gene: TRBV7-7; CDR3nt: TGTGCTAGCAGCTCCCTGAGAAAAAACATTCAGTACTTC; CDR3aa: CASSSLRKNIQYF
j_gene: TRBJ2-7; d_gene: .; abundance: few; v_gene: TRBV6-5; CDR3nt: TGTGCCAGCAGTTACTCGAAGGACGGCTCCTACGAGCAGTACTTC; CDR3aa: CASSYSKDGSYEQYF
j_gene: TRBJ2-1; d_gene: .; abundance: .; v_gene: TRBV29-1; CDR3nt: TGCAGCGTCCTTGCTAGCGAGTACAATGAGCAGTTCTTC; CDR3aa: CSVLASEYNEQFF
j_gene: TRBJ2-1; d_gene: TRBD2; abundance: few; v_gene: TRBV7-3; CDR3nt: TGTGCCAGCAGCTCACCCTCTGGACTAGCGGGAGGAAATGAGCAGTTCTTC; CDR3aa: CASSSPSGLAGGNEQFF
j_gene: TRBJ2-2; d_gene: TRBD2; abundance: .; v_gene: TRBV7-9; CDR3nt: TGTGCCAGCAGCTTCTTGACTAGCGGGAGGACCGGGGAGCTGTTTTTT; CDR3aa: CASSFLTSGRTGELFF
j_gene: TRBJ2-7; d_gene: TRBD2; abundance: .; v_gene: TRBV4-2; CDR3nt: TGTGCCAGCAGCCAATCCCCTAGCGGCGAGGCCTCCTACGAGCAGTACTTC; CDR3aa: CASSQSPSGEASYEQYF
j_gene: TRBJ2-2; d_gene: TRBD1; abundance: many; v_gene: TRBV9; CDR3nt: TGTGCCAGCTGTCCTCAGGGGGACAGTATCAACACCGGGGAGCTGTTTTTT; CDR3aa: CASCPQGDSINTGELFF
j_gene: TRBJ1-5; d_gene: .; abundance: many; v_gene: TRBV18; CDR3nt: TGTGCCAGCTCACCACCGATCCAGGCGGGGGATCAGCCCCAGCATTTT; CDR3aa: CASSPPIQAGDQPQHF
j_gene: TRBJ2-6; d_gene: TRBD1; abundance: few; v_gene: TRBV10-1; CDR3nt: TGCGCCAGCAGTGGGGGACAGCCCTCTGGGGCCAACGTCCTGACTTTC; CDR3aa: CASSGGQPSGANVLTF
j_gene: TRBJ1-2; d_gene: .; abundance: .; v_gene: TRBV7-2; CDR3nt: TGTGCCAGCACCCGATTAGACGCAGAAGCTAACTATGGCTACACCTTC; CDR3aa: CASTRLDAEANYGYTF
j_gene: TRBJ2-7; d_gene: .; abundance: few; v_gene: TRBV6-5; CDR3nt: TGTGCCAGCAGTTATCGGGACCGACCCTACGAGCAGTACTTC; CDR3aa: CASSYRDRPYEQYF
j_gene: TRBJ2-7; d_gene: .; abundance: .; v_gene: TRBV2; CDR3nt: TGTGCCAGCAGTGATGAGCCCTACGAGCAGTACTTC; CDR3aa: CASSDEPYEQYF
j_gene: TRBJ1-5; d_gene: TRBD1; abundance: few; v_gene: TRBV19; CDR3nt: TGTGCCAGTAACCCGGGACAGGCGCATCAGCCCCAGCATTTT; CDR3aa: CASNPGQAHQPQHF
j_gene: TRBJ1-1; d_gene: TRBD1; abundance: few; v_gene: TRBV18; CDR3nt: TGTGCCAGCTCACCCATAGGACAGGTTGAAGCTTTCTTT; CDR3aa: CASSPIGQVEAFF
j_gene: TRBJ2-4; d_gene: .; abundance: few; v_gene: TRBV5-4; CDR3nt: TGTGCCAGCAGCTGGGAGACTGAGGGGGACATTCAGTACTTC; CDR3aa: CASSWETEGDIQYF
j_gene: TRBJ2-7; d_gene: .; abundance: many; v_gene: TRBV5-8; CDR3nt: TGTGCCAGCAGCGACGGACGGACCTACGAGCAGTACTTC; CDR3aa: CASSDGRTYEQYF
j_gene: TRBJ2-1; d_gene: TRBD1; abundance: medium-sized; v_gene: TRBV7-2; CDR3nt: TGTGCCAGCAGCTACGGACAGGGGTCCTACAATGAGCAGTTCTTC; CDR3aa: CASSYGQGSYNEQFF
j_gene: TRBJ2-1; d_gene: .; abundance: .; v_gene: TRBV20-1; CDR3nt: TGCAGTGCCTACGTGGCGCCGTCCTACAATGAGCAGTTCTTC; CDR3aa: CSAYVAPSYNEQFF
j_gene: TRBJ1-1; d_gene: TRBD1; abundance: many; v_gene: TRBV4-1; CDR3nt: TGCGCCAGCAGTCAACAGGGGTGGAGGGCTGAAGCTTTCTTT; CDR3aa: CASSQQGWRAEAFF
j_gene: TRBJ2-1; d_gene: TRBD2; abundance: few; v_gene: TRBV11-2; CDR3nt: TGTGCCAGCAGCTTGTTAGCGGGAGGGCCGGCTGAGCAGTTCTTC; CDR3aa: CASSLLAGGPAEQFF
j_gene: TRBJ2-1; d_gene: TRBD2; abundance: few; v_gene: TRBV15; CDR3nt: TGTGCCACCAGCAGTGGAGGCGGGAGGGCCCGTGGAAATGAGCAGTTCTTC; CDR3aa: CATSSGGGRARGNEQFF